The 27 T cell receptor beta chains given below trace back to one sample, sequenced in a study of T-cell memory formation after mild COVID-19. TCRdb called the 5' RACE reads again in MiXCR, with one record for every CDR3 protein. The data hold about half a million distinct CDR3 sequences, with about 18% observed a single time. Input material: PBMCs or a T cell subset sorted from them (not recorded which). These receptors originate from an adult woman who had mild COVID-19 (a few samples of this study predate the infection). Cell type and time point are not known.

This clonotype turned up a few times. The chain is built from TRBV6-5 and TRBJ2-1; D is unresolved. V lost 6 bases and J 7 bases, leaving 13 bases between the germline ends. This CDR3 spans 13 amino acids. Germline V CDR1 and CDR2: MNHEY, SVGAGI. In DNA, the CDR3 is TGTGCCAGCAGCTATCAAAACAGTAATGAGCAGTTCTTC. Protein sequence: CASSYQNSNEQFF.

This clonotype was counted between two and nine times. The chain carries TRBV20-1 and TRBJ2-1; 14 bases are shared with TRBD2. Germline CDR1 DFQATT, CDR2 SNEGSKA (reference sequence). There are 15 residues in the CDR3. Trimming at V came to 3 bases and at J to 10 bases, leaving 8 bases not matched to a gene. Here the CDR3 reads CSASAGTSGSSEQFF. In DNA, the CDR3 is TGCAGTGCTAGTGCCGGGACTAGCGGGAGTAGCGAGCAGTTCTTC.

A few counts support this clonotype. The rearrangement uses TRBV9 and TRBJ2-2; 10 bases align to TRBD1. This CDR3 is built from 16 residues. Germline trimming cut 3 bases from V and 4 bases from J; bases unmatched to any gene: 6. Germline CDR1 and CDR2: SGDLS and YYNGEE. The CDR3 protein is CASSARDRGFTGELFF. The CDR3 DNA is TGTGCCAGCAGCGCGAGGGACAGGGGCTTCACCGGGGAGCTGTTTTTT. The complete variable domain, with remaining parts taken from reference TRBV9 and TRBJ2-2, reads DSGVTQTPKHLITATGQRVTLRCSPRSGDLSVYWYQQSLDQGLQFLIQYYNGEERAKGNILERFSAQQFPDLHSELNLSSLELGDSALYFCASSARDRGFTGELFFGEGSRLTVL.

The V gene is TRBV2, the J gene TRBJ2-7, with 8 positions matching TRBD2. This CDR3 contains 15 residues. From germline, CDR1 is SNHLY and CDR2 FYNNEI. The V segment lost 6 bases and the J segment 2 bases; nucleotides outside the gene matches: 9. The CDR3 reads CASRGLAGGPYEQYF. Written as DNA, the CDR3 is TGTGCCAGCAGGGGTCTCGCGGGGGGACCCTACGAGCAGTACTTC.

This clonotype has at least ten counts. The chain has TRBV12-3 or TRBV12-4 and TRBJ2-1; D remains unclear. The CDR3 sequence is 12 residues long. V lost 4 bases to trimming and J lost 7 bases, with 8 bases between them. The CDR3 nucleotides are TGTGCCAGCAGTTCAGGTTTGAATGAGCAGTTCTTC. Protein product: CASSSGLNEQFF.

The rearrangement joins TRBV7-8 to TRBJ1-2; D is undetermined. Trimming removed 0 bases at V and 8 bases at J, with 13 bases between. Germline assignment: CDR1 SGHVS and CDR2 FQNEAQ. The CDR3 consists of 14 residues. The CDR3 spells CASSLAEAGRGYTF. The DNA for the CDR3 is TGTGCCAGCAGCTTAGCCGAGGCGGGGAGAGGCTACACCTTC.

The chain combines TRBV19 with TRBJ2-7, with D perhaps being TRBD1 or TRBD2 (5 bases each). V was cut by 3 bases and J by 6 bases, with 15 bases left in between. This CDR3 is 14 amino acids long. In germline, CDR1 is LNHDA, CDR2 SQIVND (reference sequence). The CDR3 coding sequence is TGTGCCAGTAGTATTTTGGCAGATGGGGGCGAGCAGTACTTC. It codes for CASSILADGGEQYF.

This clonotype has just a few counts. This chain joins TRBV20-1 and TRBJ2-3; perhaps TRBD1 as D (6 bases). Looked up from germline, CDR1 is DFQATT and CDR2 is SNEGSKA (reference sequence). The CDR3 has 11 residues. V was pared by 4 bases and J by 4 bases, with 6 bases between. In nucleotides, the CDR3 is TGCAGTGCTACAGGGGCAGATACGCAGTATTTT. It encodes CSATGADTQYF.

This clonotype was seen a handful of times. The chain joins TRBV24-1 to TRBJ1-1; D remains unclear. The CDR3 runs to 13 residues. Germline-derived CDR1 and CDR2 are KGHDR and SFDVKD. The V gene lost 6 bases and the J gene lost 0 bases, with 7 bases spanning the gap. The CDR3 nucleotides are TGTGCCACCAGTAACTCCTTGAACACTGAAGCTTTCTTT. It yields the protein CATSNSLNTEAFF.

A note on this clonotype: With a much larger clone just one base away, this may be a read error. V and J are TRBV5-1 and TRBJ2-3; TRBD2 might be the D (6 bases). The CDR3 extends over 13 amino acids. Germline CDR1 reads SGHRS; CDR2 reads YFSETQ. CDR3 sequence reads: CASNLEGGDTQYF. The CDR3 DNA is TGCGCCAGCAACTTGGAGGGCGGGGATACGCAGTATTTT.

This clonotype was observed a handful of times. The chain uses TRBV11-2 and TRBJ1-6; the match to TRBD1 covers 7 bases. Trimming at V came to 5 bases and at J to 7 bases, leaving 8 bases not matched to a gene. The V gene's germline CDR1 is SGHAT and CDR2 FQNNGV. This CDR3 is built from 15 residues. Here the CDR3 reads CASSGGGTRNSPLHF. The CDR3 DNA reads TGTGCCAGCAGCGGAGGGGGCACTAGAAATTCACCCCTCCACTTT.

This clonotype was picked up a small number of times. Written as DNA, the CDR3 is TGTGCCAGCAGTTTGGGACAGGGGGCGTGGACGCAGTATTTT. This translates into CASSLGQGAWTQYF. The rearrangement uses TRBV27 and TRBJ2-3; 12 nucleotides align to TRBD1. The length of the CDR3 is 14 residues. Germline lookup yields CDR1 MNHEY and CDR2 SMNVEV (reference sequence). V lost 3 bases to trimming and J lost 9 bases; unmatched junction nucleotides: 4.

V and J are TRBV7-9 and TRBJ1-2, with 7 bases that match TRBD1. The CDR3 has 15 residues. Germline-derived CDR1 and CDR2 are SEHNR and FQNEAQ (reference sequence). V lost 1 base and J lost 2; bases outside the gene matches: 4. The CDR3, as DNA: TGTGCCAGCAGCTTAGTTGAGGGGGCGAACTATGGCTACACCTTC. Translated: CASSLVEGANYGYTF.

The chain couples TRBV11-3 to TRBJ2-5; D call uncertain. Per germline, CDR1 SGHNT and CDR2 YENEEA. The CDR3 is 14 amino acids. Trimming stripped 4 bases from V and 5 bases from J, with 14 bases between. The CDR3 loop reads CASSSRASTETQYF. The CDR3, as DNA: TGTGCCAGCAGCTCTCGGGCCTCGACGGAGACCCAGTACTTC.

This clonotype was observed a few times. The CDR3 reads CASSPSVGSSGANVLTF. The CDR3 nucleotides are TGTGCCAGCAGCCCCTCGGTGGGGAGCTCTGGGGCCAACGTCCTGACTTTC. This chain links TRBV9 with TRBJ2-6; tentatively, D is TRBD2 (5 bases). Trimming shortened V by 4 bases and J by 0 bases, and 14 bases separated the two germline ends. The CDR3 is 17 amino acids. Germline CDR1 SGDLS, CDR2 YYNGEE.

CDR3 nucleotide sequence: TGCAGCGTTGAAGAGGAGAGCTCCTACAATGAGCAGTTCTTC. It is translated as CSVEEESSYNEQFF. The rearrangement uses TRBV29-1 and TRBJ2-1, with unresolved D. Trimming cost V 0 bases and J 0 bases, with 6 bases left between them. The CDR3 spans 14 residues. The germline V gene encodes CDR1 SQVTM and CDR2 ANQGSEA.

The chain uses TRBV6-6 and TRBJ2-7; 10 bases are shared with TRBD2. This CDR3 region has 15 residues. V shed 4 bases and J 7 bases; nucleotides not matched to a gene: 10. CDR1 is MNHNY and CDR2 is SVGAGI in the germline V gene (reference sequence). DNA of the CDR3: TGTGCCAGCAGTTGGGGGACTAGCGAATCGGGGGAGCAGTACTTC. As protein: CASSWGTSESGEQYF.

V gene TRBV2 combines with J gene TRBJ2-6; TRBD1 is a possible D gene (5 bases). Germline assignment: CDR1 SNHLY and CDR2 FYNNEI. V lost 2 bases and J lost 4, with 9 bases in between. This CDR3 is built from 15 residues. In DNA, the CDR3 is TGTGCCAGCAGTGAACTTGGGGCAGGGGCCAACGTCCTGACTTTC. Translating gives CASSELGAGANVLTF. The entire variable domain, with the rest obtained from reference TRBV2 and TRBJ2-6, is as follows: EPEVTQTPSHQVTQMGQEVILRCVPISNHLYFYWYRQILGQKVEFLVSFYNNEISEKSEIFDDQFSVERPDGSNFTLKIRSTKLEDSAMYFCASSELGAGANVLTFGAGSRLTVL.

This clonotype was recorded many times. V usage is TRBV20-1 and J usage is TRBJ2-2; 9 bases line up with TRBD2. The CDR3 has 16 amino acids. J gave up 9 bases and V 6 bases, and 17 bases lay outside the gene matches. In germline, CDR1 is DFQATT, CDR2 SNEGSKA (reference sequence). CDR3 nucleotides: TGCAGTGCCAGGGCTAGCGGGATATCGGAAGCAAGGGAGCTGTTTTTT. It codes for CSARASGISEARELFF.

This clonotype occurred a few times. The chain is built from TRBV3-1 and TRBJ2-6, with TRBD2 as a possible D gene (5 bases). The CDR3 is 15 amino acids. From germline, CDR1 is LGHDT and CDR2 YNNKEL (reference sequence). Trimming left V 2 bases short and J 1 base short, with 6 bases between. The CDR3 loop reads CASSQRGSGANVLTF. Here the CDR3 DNA reads TGTGCCAGCAGCCAACGCGGGTCTGGGGCCAACGTCCTGACTTTC. Using reference TRBV3-1 and TRBJ2-6 for the parts outside the CDR3, the full variable domain is DTAVSQTPKYLVTQMGNDKSIKCEQNLGHDTMYWYKQDSKKFLKIMFSYNNKELIINETVPNRFSPKSPDKAHLNLHINSLELGDSAVYFCASSQRGSGANVLTFGAGSRLTVL.

The chain combines TRBV6-2 or TRBV6-3 with TRBJ2-2; D gene uncertain. The CDR3 is 14 amino acids. V was pared by 0 bases and J by 6 bases, with 8 bases between. Germline assignment: CDR1 MNHEY and CDR2 SVGEGT. The CDR3 DNA is TGTGCCAGCAGTTACTCGAACGGGCCCGGGGAGCTGTTTTTT. Translating gives CASSYSNGPGELFF.

This clonotype has a count of ten or more. The genes are TRBV4-3 and TRBJ2-3, with 8 positions matching TRBD2. The V gene's germline CDR1 is LGHNA and CDR2 YSLEER. The CDR3 is made up of 15 amino acids. V dropped 1 base and J dropped 2; count of bases not matched to a gene: 2. The CDR3 loop is CASSQVSGATDTQYF. DNA of the CDR3: TGCGCCAGCAGCCAAGTTAGCGGGGCCACAGATACGCAGTATTTT.

This clonotype was observed a handful of times. The chain is built from TRBV2 and TRBJ2-7, with D possibly being TRBD2 (6 bases). The CDR3 covers 17 residues. The germline V and J ends were trimmed by 2 bases and 2 bases, with 19 bases remaining between them. Germline V gene sequence: CDR1 SNHLY, CDR2 FYNNEI. Here the CDR3 reads CASSESAGPVNTYEQYF. DNA of the CDR3: TGTGCCAGCAGTGAATCCGCGGGGCCAGTAAACACCTACGAGCAGTACTTC.

This clonotype has more than one count but fewer than ten. This rearrangement joins TRBV11-2 to TRBJ2-5; 10 nucleotides agree with TRBD2. Trimming removed 5 bases from V and 6 bases from J; junction bases left unmatched: 6. This CDR3 has 14 amino acids. In germline, CDR1 is SGHAT, CDR2 FQNNGV. The CDR3 nucleotides are TGTGCCAGCAGCGTCCCTAGCGGGAGCAAGACCCAGTACTTC. Translated: CASSVPSGSKTQYF.

V is TRBV20-1 and J is TRBJ2-7; 7 positions agree with TRBD1. The V gene end was trimmed by 4 bases and the J gene end by 3 bases; junction bases not matched to a gene: 6. CDR1 is DFQATT and CDR2 is SNEGSKA in the germline V gene (reference sequence). The CDR3 loop spans 13 amino acids. CDR3 sequence reads: CSANGDRSYEQYF. The CDR3 DNA is TGCAGTGCTAACGGGGACAGAAGCTACGAGCAGTACTTC.

This clonotype was seen only a few times. The gene calls are TRBV3-1 and TRBJ1-1; D is uncertain. This CDR3 has 15 residues. Between the trimmed V and J ends, which lost 1 base and 0 bases, there was a span of 9 bases. Per germline, CDR1 LGHDT and CDR2 YNNKEL (reference sequence). This chain's CDR3 is CASSQGQVVNTEAFF. CDR3 nucleotides: TGTGCCAGCAGCCAAGGGCAGGTGGTGAACACTGAAGCTTTCTTT. The complete variable domain, with remaining parts taken from reference TRBV3-1 and TRBJ1-1, reads DTAVSQTPKYLVTQMGNDKSIKCEQNLGHDTMYWYKQDSKKFLKIMFSYNNKELIINETVPNRFSPKSPDKAHLNLHINSLELGDSAVYFCASSQGQVVNTEAFFGQGTRLTVV.

A few counts support this clonotype. This sequence joins TRBV24-1 and TRBJ2-1; a weak D match, TRBD2 (6 bases). The CDR3 has 15 residues. Germline-derived CDR1 and CDR2 are KGHDR and SFDVKD. V lost 4 bases, J lost 4 bases, and 13 bases lay in between. CDR3 DNA: TGTGCCACCAGTGACCCGGGAGACTATTACAATGAGCAGTTCTTC. It yields the protein CATSDPGDYYNEQFF.